This T cell receptor beta chain was sequenced in a study of blood T cells in healthy people across ages. Study results and caveats: A conclusive naive versus antigen-experienced comparison was prevented by the unsorted PBMCs. Diversity was higher, and naive CD4+ cells more numerous, in long-lived donors than in aged donors. Measured against age, TCR beta diversity per million T cells decreased in a roughly linear manner. Expanded clonotype changes were possibly confounded by unknown donor CMV status.

A second roughly 6 to 11 cycle PCR used barcoded and J-beta primers. A single record per CDR3 protein comes from TCRdb applying MiXCR to the 5' RACE reads. The table shows over 550,000 distinct CDR3 sequences, with under 30% occurring only once. This clonotype was counted ten times or more. Its cognate antigen is unknown. The germline V gene has CDR1 SGHTA and CDR2 FQGNSA. The CDR3 has 15 amino acids. J gave up 7 bases and V 1 base, and 6 bases lay outside the gene matches. The TCR comes from a woman at least 80 years old in good health. The sequenced sample consisted of blood. The V call is TRBV7-2, the J call TRBJ2-4, with 8 bases identical to TRBD2. The CDR3 protein is CASSLVAGGTNIQYF. The CDR3 region has the DNA TGTGCCAGCAGCTTAGTGGCGGGGGGAACGAACATTCAGTACTTC. The whole variable domain, filled in from reference TRBV7-2 and TRBJ2-4, reads GAGVSQSPSNKVTEKGKDVELRCDPISGHTALYWYRQSLGQGLEFLIYFQGNSAPDKSGLPSDRFSAERTGGSVSTLTIQRTQQEDSAVYLCASSLVAGGTNIQYFGAGTRLSVL.